The 3 T cell receptor beta chains reported below all come from one sample, sequenced in a study of blood T cell dynamics during melanoma immunotherapy. Sample time point: pre-treatment baseline. Clones were read by immunoSEQ multiplex PCR, and TCRdb kept only the in-frame ones, dropping some. This sample carries approximately 15,000 clones, 70% to 90% of them seen once, and the ten largest clones take around 4.4%. The sequencing used blood, collected from a patient treated with checkpoint blockade. These receptors were taken from a human donor with melanoma.

The V call is TRBV19, the J call TRBJ2-1, with D possibly being TRBD2 (6 bases). The CDR3 is made up of 15 amino acids. Germline V gene data show CDR1 as LNHDA and CDR2 as SQIVND (reference sequence). Between the trimmed V and J ends, which lost 4 bases and 4 bases, there was a span of 14 bases. CDR3 DNA: TGTGCCAGTAGTAGTTGGAGGGAAGGGTACAATGAGCAGTTCTTC. This encodes CASSSWREGYNEQFF.

V and J are TRBV7-3 and TRBJ2-3; D possibly uses TRBD1 or TRBD2 (5 bases each). The CDR3 is 14 amino acids. Deletions cut 4 bases from V and 3 bases from J, with 11 bases between. Germline CDR1 is SGHTA and CDR2 is FQGTGA. Here the CDR3 reads CASSSTWGTDTQYF. DNA for the CDR3: TGTGCCAGCAGCTCGACCTGGGGGACAGATACGCAGTATTTT. Full variable domain (rest looked up from reference TRBV7-3 and TRBJ2-3): GAGVSQTPSNKVTEKGKYVELRCDPISGHTALYWYRQSLGQGPEFLIYFQGTGAADDSGLPNDRFFAVRPEGSVSTLKIQRTERGDSAVYLCASSSTWGTDTQYFGPGTRLTVL.

The rearrangement joins TRBV6-5 to TRBJ1-6; 8 positions agree with TRBD1. Germline assignment: CDR1 MNHEY and CDR2 SVGAGI. This CDR3 is 15 amino acids long. V was pared by 5 bases and J by 7 bases, with 7 bases of the junction left unmatched. CDR3 sequence: CASSPYWTGNSPLHF. CDR3 coding DNA: TGTGCCAGCAGTCCCTACTGGACAGGGAATTCACCCCTCCACTTT.